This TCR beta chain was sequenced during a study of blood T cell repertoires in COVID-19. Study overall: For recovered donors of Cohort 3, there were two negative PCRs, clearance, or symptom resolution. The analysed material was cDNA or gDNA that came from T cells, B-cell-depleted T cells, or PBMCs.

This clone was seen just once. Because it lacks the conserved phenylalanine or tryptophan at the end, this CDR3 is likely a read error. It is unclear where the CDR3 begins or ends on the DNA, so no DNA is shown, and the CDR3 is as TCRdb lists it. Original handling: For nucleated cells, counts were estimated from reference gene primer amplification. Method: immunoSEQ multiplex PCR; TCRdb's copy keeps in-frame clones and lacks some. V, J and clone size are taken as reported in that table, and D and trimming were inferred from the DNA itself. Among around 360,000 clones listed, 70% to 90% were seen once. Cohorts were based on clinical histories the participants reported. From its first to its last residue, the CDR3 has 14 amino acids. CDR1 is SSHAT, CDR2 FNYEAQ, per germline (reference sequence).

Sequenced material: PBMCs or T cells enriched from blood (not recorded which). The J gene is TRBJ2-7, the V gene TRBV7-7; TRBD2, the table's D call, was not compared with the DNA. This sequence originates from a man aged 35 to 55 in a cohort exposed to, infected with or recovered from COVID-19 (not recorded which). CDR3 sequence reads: CASSLGGLAHFPDP.